This entry lists 7 T cell receptor beta chains sequenced from one sample in a study of blood T cell repertoires in COVID-19. This table comes from immunoSEQ multiplex PCR, and its TCRdb copy is limited to in-frame clones, with some not included. The table shows 330,000 or so clones, with roughly 86% occurring only once. The sequencing sample was made of PBMCs or T cells enriched from blood (not recorded which). The receptors come from a woman in her twenties or thirties who had been exposed to COVID-19.

The chain combines TRBV5-1 with TRBJ1-3, with D tentatively TRBD1 (6 bases). The CDR3 totals 13 residues. Germline CDR1 reads SGHRS; CDR2 reads YFSETQ. Between the trimmed V and J ends, which lost 4 bases and 4 bases, there was a span of 9 bases. For the CDR3, the DNA is TGCGCCAGCAGCAAAGACAGGGGAAACACCATATATTTT. Translation gives CASSKDRGNTIYF.

This chain uses TRBV15 with TRBJ2-1; tentative D call: TRBD1 (5 bases). Trimming removed 0 bases at V and 5 bases at J, with 14 bases between. There are 16 residues in the CDR3. Per the germline V gene, CDR1 is LNHNV and CDR2 is YYDKDF (reference sequence). The CDR3 nucleotides are TGTGCCACCAGCAGAGATAGGGGTCCTACCGACAATGAGCAGTTCTTC. Translated, it gives CATSRDRGPTDNEQFF. Using reference TRBV15 and TRBJ2-1 for the parts outside the CDR3, the full variable domain is DAMVIQNPRYQVTQFGKPVTLSCSQTLNHNVMYWYQQKSSQAPKLLFHYYDKDFNNEADTPDNFQSRRPNTSFCFLDIRSPGLGDTAMYLCATSRDRGPTDNEQFFGPGTRLTVL.

The chain has TRBV7-3 and TRBJ1-2, with 8 bases that match TRBD1. V trimming: 5 bases; J trimming: 4 bases; junction bases outside the gene matches: 15. The CDR3 runs to 17 residues. The germline CDR1 and CDR2 sequences are SGHTA and FQGTGA. CDR3 residues: CASSPTYDRDRIYGYTF. For the CDR3, the DNA is TGTGCCAGCAGCCCAACGTACGACCGGGACAGGATCTATGGCTACACCTTC.

The V and J genes are TRBV2 and TRBJ2-1, with 9 positions matching TRBD2. The CDR3 spans 13 residues. The junction had 8 bases not matched to a gene; V was cut back by 10 bases and J by 7 bases. Germline V CDR1 and CDR2: SNHLY, FYNNEI. The chain's CDR3 is CATLSGRLNEQFF. In DNA form, the CDR3 reads TGTGCCACCCTGAGCGGGAGGTTAAATGAGCAGTTCTTC.

The chain employs TRBV4-1 and TRBJ2-7; D not certain. This CDR3 comprises 15 residues. Germline V gene data show CDR1 as MGHRA and CDR2 as YSYEKL. V shed 0 bases and J shed 0 bases, with 9 bases lying between them. The CDR3 loop is CASSQETLSSYEQYF. DNA for the CDR3: TGCGCCAGCAGCCAAGAAACTTTAAGCTCCTACGAGCAGTACTTC.

The V call is TRBV9, the J call TRBJ2-3; 10 bases fit TRBD2. CDR1 SGDLS and CDR2 YYNGEE come from the germline V gene. The CDR3 totals 15 residues. V was pared by 3 bases and J by 4 bases, with 5 bases of the junction left unmatched. In nucleotides, the CDR3 is TGTGCCAGCAGCGAGCGGGAGGGCCATGCAGATACGCAGTATTTT. Protein product: CASSEREGHADTQYF.

The sample holds one count of this clone. This chain joins TRBV7-7 and TRBJ2-2, with 7 bases fitting TRBD1. The CDR3 extends over 16 amino acids. CDR1 is SSHAT and CDR2 is FNYEAQ in the germline V gene (reference sequence). Losses at the gene ends were 5 bases for V and 6 bases for J; bases not matched to a gene: 12. CDR3 bases: TGTGCCAGCAGCCCGACCGACAGGGTAGGAGCCGGGGAGCTGTTTTTT. It specifies CASSPTDRVGAGELFF.